This passage covers 28 T cell receptor beta chains from one sample sequenced in a study of cytomegalovirus exposure and HLA in healthy donors. The PCR contained 60 Vbeta and 13 Jbeta primers. Method: immunoSEQ multiplex PCR; TCRdb's copy keeps in-frame clones and lacks some. Here the sample spans over 120,000 clones, 80% being singletons. The sample consisted of PBMCs. The receptors come from a middle-aged man in good health and CMV-seronegative.

V gene TRBV18 combines with J gene TRBJ2-1; 10 bases map to TRBD2. Losses at the gene ends were 6 bases for V and 9 bases for J; bases not matched to a gene: 5. The germline V gene has CDR1 KGHSH and CDR2 LQKENI. The CDR3 runs 13 residues. The CDR3 is CASSSGGAGEQFF. In DNA, the CDR3 is TGTGCCAGCTCCAGCGGGGGGGCAGGTGAGCAGTTCTTC.

CDR3 nucleotides: TGTGCCAGCAGCCCACGGACTAGCGGGGGGGCCAATGAGCAGTTCTTC. This sequence encodes CASSPRTSGGANEQFF. This chain uses TRBV13 with TRBJ2-1, with 15 bases matching TRBD2. The germline gives CDR1 PRHDT, CDR2 FYEKMQ (reference sequence). After removal of 5 bases from V and 6 bases from J, the junction contained 5 bases not matched to a gene. There are 16 residues in the CDR3.

The chain couples TRBV30 to TRBJ1-2, with D perhaps TRBD1 (5 bases). Germline CDR1 and CDR2: GTSNPN and SVGIG (reference sequence). The V end was cut by 0 bases, the J end by 5 bases, with 7 bases between. CDR3 size: 12 residues. The CDR3 region is CAWSVRGYGYTF. The DNA for the CDR3 is TGTGCCTGGAGTGTAAGGGGATATGGCTACACCTTC.

The V and J genes are TRBV6-6 and TRBJ1-2; D gene unclear. From germline, CDR1 is MNHNY and CDR2 SVGAGI (reference sequence). V lost 2 bases, J lost 6 bases, and 13 bases lay in between. The length of the CDR3 is 14 residues. The CDR3 is CASSYENFRDGYTF. Written as DNA, the CDR3 is TGTGCCAGCAGTTACGAAAATTTTCGGGATGGCTACACCTTC.

V is TRBV7-3 and J is TRBJ1-2; weak D call: TRBD1 (6 bases). Germline V lookup: CDR1 SGHTA, CDR2 FQGTGA. This CDR3 contains 15 residues. The ends were cut back, 5 bases at V and 1 base at J, with 14 bases in the middle. Here the CDR3 DNA reads TGTGCCAGCAGCAAGTCAGGGGAAAGTAACTATGGCTACACCTTC. Translation gives CASSKSGESNYGYTF.

The chain combines TRBV6-5 with TRBJ2-7; D not resolved. CDR1 is MNHEY, CDR2 SVGAGI, per germline. This CDR3 spans 12 amino acids. V was trimmed by 5 bases and J by 2 bases, leaving 7 bases between them. The CDR3 spells CASSDTPYEQYF. The CDR3 DNA reads TGTGCCAGCAGTGACACACCCTACGAGCAGTACTTC.

This clone has only one observation. The chain links TRBV7-2 to TRBJ2-5; 9 bases agree with TRBD1. The CDR3 sequence is 15 residues long. The J segment lost 2 bases and the V segment lost 5 bases, leaving 6 bases of the junction unmatched. The germline V gene has CDR1 SGHTA and CDR2 FQGNSA. The CDR3 loop reads CASSKTGTGQETQYF. Here the CDR3 DNA reads TGTGCCAGCAGCAAGACCGGGACAGGGCAAGAGACCCAGTACTTC.

The chain has TRBV10-3 and TRBJ1-5; the match to TRBD1 covers 7 bases. Germline CDR1 ENHRY, CDR2 SYGVKD. The CDR3 is 15 amino acids. V trimming: 0 bases; J trimming: 4 bases; junction bases outside the gene matches: 3. CDR3 nucleotide sequence: TGTGCCATCAGTGAGTCGGGGACAGTGAATCAGCCCCAGCATTTT. Encoded protein: CAISESGTVNQPQHF.

This clone was seen once. CDR3 in DNA: TGTGCTAGTGGTTTTAACCAACTAGCGGGGCAAGGCGAGCAGTACTTC. It translates to CASGFNQLAGQGEQYF. V gene TRBV12-5 combines with J gene TRBJ2-7; 10 positions match TRBD2. V gave up 3 bases and J gave up 6 bases; unmatched junction bases: 11. CDR1 and CDR2 from the germline V gene are LGHNT and FRNRAP. The CDR3 is 16 residues long. Full variable domain (outside the CDR3, taken from reference TRBV12-5 and TRBJ2-7): DARVTQTPRHKVTEMGQEVTMRCQPILGHNTVFWYRQTMMQGLELLAYFRNRAPLDDSGMPKDRFSAEMPDATLATLKIQPSEPRDSAVYFCASGFNQLAGQGEQYFGPGTRLTVT.

This clone is a singleton in its sample. This sequence joins TRBV18 and TRBJ2-2; a possible D gene is TRBD2 (5 bases). Germline CDR1 and CDR2: KGHSH and LQKENI. This CDR3 region has 16 residues. V shed 3 bases and J shed 0 bases, with 11 bases lying between them. The CDR3 DNA sequence: TGTGCCAGCTCACCCGACGGGGTACCGAACACCGGGGAGCTGTTTTTT. Its translation: CASSPDGVPNTGELFF.

The rearrangement links TRBV5-1 to TRBJ1-2, with TRBD1 matching over 7 bases. Germline CDR1 SGHRS, CDR2 YFSETQ. J lost 4 bases, V lost 4 bases, and 10 bases had no gene match. The CDR3 extends over 15 amino acids. CDR3 residues: CASSTSTTGSYGYTF. The CDR3 DNA follows: TGCGCCAGCAGCACCTCGACGACAGGGAGCTATGGCTACACCTTC. Combining the CDR3 with reference TRBV5-1 and TRBJ1-2 gives the whole variable domain KAGVTQTPRYLIKTRGQQVTLSCSPISGHRSVSWYQQTPGQGLQFLFEYFSETQRNKGNFPGRFSGRQFSNSRSEMNVSTLELGDSALYLCASSTSTTGSYGYTFGSGTRLTVV.

The chain joins TRBV5-1 to TRBJ2-2; weak D call: TRBD1 (6 bases). In germline, CDR1 is SGHRS, CDR2 YFSETQ. The V gene lost 5 bases and the J gene lost 1 base, with 9 bases spanning the gap. The CDR3 runs 14 residues. The CDR3 DNA sequence: TGCGCCAGCAGTGAGACAGGGAACACCGGGGAGCTGTTTTTT. Encoded protein: CASSETGNTGELFF.

The chain has TRBV5-1 and TRBJ2-7; a possible D gene is TRBD1 (5 bases). This CDR3 comprises 15 residues. The V end lost 4 bases, the J end lost 3 bases, and 17 bases lay between the germline ends. From germline, CDR1 is SGHRS and CDR2 YFSETQ. For the CDR3, the DNA is TGCGCCAGCAGCCCATCCCAGGGCTTTAGCTACGAGCAGTACTTC. Protein: CASSPSQGFSYEQYF.

V and J are TRBV19 and TRBJ2-1; maybe TRBD1 (5 bases). CDR1 is LNHDA, CDR2 SQIVND, per germline (reference sequence). Trimming took 11 bases from V and 0 from J, leaving 14 bases between them. This CDR3 is built from 14 residues. CDR3: CAVALGHSYNEQFF. DNA of the CDR3: TGTGCCGTGGCCTTGGGGCACTCCTACAATGAGCAGTTCTTC. The full variable domain, its missing parts supplied by reference TRBV19 and TRBJ2-1, is DGGITQSPKYLFRKEGQNVTLSCEQNLNHDAMYWYRQDPGQGLRLIYYSQIVNDFQKGDIAEGYSVSREKKESFPLTVTSAQKNPTAFYLCAVALGHSYNEQFFGPGTRLTVL.

The genes are TRBV7-2 and TRBJ2-2, with D perhaps matching TRBD1 (6 bases). This CDR3 has 16 residues. Germline CDR1 and CDR2: SGHTA and FQGNSA. Trimming took 1 base from V and 5 from J, leaving 14 bases between them. CDR3 in amino acids: CASSLGGGGYTGELFF. The CDR3, as DNA: TGTGCCAGCAGCTTAGGAGGGGGTGGTTATACCGGGGAGCTGTTTTTT.

This clone was recorded a few times. The chain is built from TRBV28 and TRBJ1-2; D perhaps matches TRBD1 (5 bases). V lost 2 bases and J lost 4, with 17 bases in between. Germline CDR1 MDHEN, CDR2 SYDVKM. The CDR3 totals 16 residues. In nucleotides, the CDR3 is TGTGCCAGCAGTTTACGGGACTCCCGGACGGTCTATGGCTACACCTTC. Translated: CASSLRDSRTVYGYTF.

The CDR3 DNA sequence: TGTGCCAGCAGCTTGATTCGGGAGCACGAGCAGTACTTC. Translated: CASSLIREHEQYF. The genes are TRBV5-4 and TRBJ2-7; D is perhaps TRBD2 (6 bases). The V gene lost 1 base and the J gene lost 5 bases, with 10 bases spanning the gap. This CDR3 comprises 13 residues. Germline V gene sequence: CDR1 SGHNT, CDR2 YYREEE (reference sequence).

About this clone itself: An end of the junction differs from the germline gene, which may be a read error. This chain joins TRBV28 and TRBJ2-7; D remains ambiguous. This CDR3 spans 13 amino acids. Germline CDR1 and CDR2: MDHEN and SYDVKM. As DNA, the CDR3 is TGTGCCAGCAATTTAGGGCCGATCTACGAGCAGTACTTC. As protein: CASNLGPIYEQYF.

This clone has just one count. J is TRBJ2-1 and V is TRBV10-2; 10 bases match TRBD2. Germline V gene lookup returns CDR1 WSHSY and CDR2 SAAADI. V dropped 5 bases and J dropped 7; count of bases not matched to a gene: 14. The CDR3 runs to 17 residues. The CDR3 loop is CASSRGLADSRRNEQFF. Here the CDR3 DNA reads TGCGCCAGCAGTCGAGGACTAGCGGATTCCCGAAGGAATGAGCAGTTCTTC.

About this clone: One end of the junction fails to match germline, which may point to a read error. The chain employs TRBV2 and TRBJ1-2; 8 bases fit TRBD1. CDR1 is SNHLY, CDR2 FYNNEI, per germline. The CDR3 runs to 14 residues. In nucleotides, the CDR3 is TGTGCCAGCAGTGAAAATACGGTGGGACAGGCAACTGCCTTC. Translation gives CASSENTVGQATAF.

This clone was observed a handful of times. The rearrangement uses TRBV7-2 and TRBJ1-4; D is possibly TRBD1 (5 bases). CDR1 and CDR2 (germline): SGHTA, FQGNSA. The V end lost 6 bases, the J end lost 7 bases, and 18 bases lay between the germline ends. The CDR3 loop spans 15 amino acids. CDR3 in amino acids: CASSPGQTRGEKLFF. In DNA, the CDR3 is TGTGCCAGCAGTCCAGGACAAACCAGAGGTGAAAAACTGTTTTTT.

This clone was recorded only once. This chain uses TRBV5-6 with TRBJ2-7, with 8 bases identical to TRBD2. The V gene end was trimmed by 4 bases and the J gene end by 5 bases; junction bases not matched to a gene: 14. Germline CDR1 SGHDT, CDR2 YYEEEE. The CDR3 extends over 16 amino acids. In DNA, the CDR3 is TGTGCCAGCAGCCCCGAAGCGGGGATCGGGAGGGACGAGCAGTACTTC. It codes for CASSPEAGIGRDEQYF.

This chain connects TRBV10-3 to TRBJ1-4, with 9 positions matching TRBD1. The V segment lost 3 bases and the J segment 10 bases; nucleotides outside the gene matches: 12. This CDR3 is built from 16 residues. Germline V gene data show CDR1 as ENHRY and CDR2 as SYGVKD. CDR3 nucleotides: TGTGCCATCAGTGACCTACAGGGGGCAAGTGGGGGAAAACTGTTTTTT. This translates into CAISDLQGASGGKLFF.

This clone was recorded once. The rearrangement links TRBV11-2 to TRBJ2-2; possible D gene TRBD2, 6 bases. The CDR3 is 14 amino acids. The germline V and J ends were trimmed by 5 bases and 4 bases, with 11 bases remaining between them. Looked up from germline, CDR1 is SGHAT and CDR2 is FQNNGV. The CDR3 bases are TGTGCCAGCAGCCCCGGGACTTTCACCGGGGAGCTGTTTTTT. Protein product: CASSPGTFTGELFF.

The CDR3 is CASRRGGTDTQYF. The CDR3 region has the DNA TGTGCCAGCCGGCGGGGAGGTACAGATACGCAGTATTTT. The chain couples TRBV28 to TRBJ2-3; perhaps TRBD2 as D (6 bases). The V gene lost 8 bases and the J gene lost 3 bases, with 12 bases spanning the gap. This CDR3 has 13 amino acids. Germline-derived CDR1 and CDR2 are MDHEN and SYDVKM.

J is TRBJ2-7 and V is TRBV11-3; 7 positions match TRBD1. In germline, CDR1 is SGHNT, CDR2 YENEEA. Trimming cost V 4 bases and J 7 bases; bases outside gene matches: 1. This CDR3 has 11 residues. The DNA of the CDR3 is TGTGCCAGCAGCTCAGGGGGAGAGCAGTACTTC. As protein: CASSSGGEQYF. Full variable domain (remainder filled in from reference TRBV11-3 and TRBJ2-7): EAGVVQSPRYKIIEKKQPVAFWCNPISGHNTLYWYLQNLGQGPELLIRYENEEAVDDSQLPKDRFSAERLKGVDSTLKIQPAELGDSAVYLCASSSGGEQYFGPGTRLTVT.

This sequence joins TRBV21-1 and TRBJ2-7; the D call of TRBD1 is as the table states it, not checked on the DNA. TRBV21-1 is listed as a pseudogene. The CDR3 covers 16 residues. The CDR3 spells CASSKRTGRQKWEQYF. In DNA, the CDR3 is TGTGCCAGCAGCAAAAGGACAGGGCGACAGAAGTGGGAGCAGTACTTC.

The chain is built from TRBV19 and TRBJ1-1, with D possibly TRBD1 on 5 matching bases. Trimming shortened V by 2 bases and J by 2 bases, and 9 bases separated the two germline ends. The CDR3 extends over 14 amino acids. Germline loops: CDR1 LNHDA, CDR2 SQIVND (reference sequence). The CDR3 nucleotides read TGTGCCAGTAGTATAACCGACAGTAACACTGAAGCTTTCTTT. Its translation: CASSITDSNTEAFF.